This is a list of T cell receptor beta chains from one sample in a study of blood T cell repertoires in COVID-19. Some clones are missing from TCRdb's copy, which holds only in-frame ones; the method was immunoSEQ multiplex PCR. Seen here are around 95,000 clones, 80% observed once, and the top ten hold 12%. Sequencing was carried out using peripheral blood. The receptor source for this set is a woman in her 70s with acute or convalescent COVID-19. Both conserved end residues are part of each CDR3. Each record gives: J gene, clone size, D gene, V gene, CDR3 protein, CDR3 DNA. The D gene is left open where the match is weak. Part of the rows lack a size; the others show once, few, many or a class for expanded clones.

j_call: TRBJ1-2
clone_size: .
d_call: .
v_call: TRBV9
cdr3_aa: CASSAAVRGGGIHGYTF
cdr3_nt: TGTGCCAGCAGCGCCGCGGTTCGGGGGGGCGGGATTCATGGCTACACCTTC

j_call: TRBJ2-2
clone_size: once
d_call: TRBD1
v_call: TRBV5-1
cdr3_aa: CASSRTGHTGELFF
cdr3_nt: TGCGCCAGCAGCCGGACAGGACACACCGGGGAGCTGTTTTTT

j_call: TRBJ1-6
clone_size: .
d_call: .
v_call: TRBV7-3
cdr3_aa: CASSPFAGDNSPLHF
cdr3_nt: TGTGCCAGCAGCCCCTTCGCGGGGGATAATTCACCCCTCCACTTT

j_call: TRBJ2-1
clone_size: few
d_call: TRBD2
v_call: TRBV20-1
cdr3_aa: CSASSTSGGSYNEQFF
cdr3_nt: TGCAGTGCTAGTTCGACTAGCGGGGGTTCCTACAATGAGCAGTTCTTC

j_call: TRBJ2-2
clone_size: .
d_call: .
v_call: TRBV10-3
cdr3_aa: CAILRGGTNTGELFF
cdr3_nt: TGTGCCATCCTGAGGGGGGGGACGAACACCGGGGAGCTGTTTTTT

j_call: TRBJ1-2
clone_size: .
d_call: .
v_call: TRBV7-2
cdr3_aa: CASSLQRGSHYGYTF
cdr3_nt: TGTGCCAGCAGCTTACAGCGCGGATCACACTATGGCTACACCTTC

j_call: TRBJ1-1
clone_size: .
d_call: .
v_call: TRBV11-2
cdr3_aa: CASSREQGNTEAFF
cdr3_nt: TGTGCCAGCAGCCGCGAACAGGGGAACACTGAAGCTTTCTTT

j_call: TRBJ2-3
clone_size: .
d_call: .
v_call: TRBV9
cdr3_aa: CASSVAEGENTQYF
cdr3_nt: TGTGCCAGCAGCGTAGCTGAGGGAGAGAATACGCAGTATTTT

j_call: TRBJ2-1
clone_size: .
d_call: TRBD1
v_call: TRBV4-3
cdr3_aa: CASSFQTGYNEQFF
cdr3_nt: TGCGCCAGCAGCTTCCAGACAGGGTACAATGAGCAGTTCTTC

j_call: TRBJ2-7
clone_size: .
d_call: TRBD2
v_call: TRBV5-6
cdr3_aa: CASGRRGSSYEQYF
cdr3_nt: TGTGCCAGCGGGAGGCGGGGGTCCTCCTACGAGCAGTACTTC

j_call: TRBJ2-3
clone_size: .
d_call: .
v_call: TRBV5-1
cdr3_aa: CASSFGSDTQYF
cdr3_nt: TGCGCCAGCAGCTTCGGGTCAGATACGCAGTATTTT

j_call: TRBJ1-1
clone_size: few
d_call: .
v_call: TRBV11-3
cdr3_aa: CASSLVEGMDAFF
cdr3_nt: TGTGCCAGCAGCTTAGTGGAGGGGATGGATGCTTTCTTT

j_call: TRBJ2-1
clone_size: .
d_call: .
v_call: TRBV19
cdr3_aa: CASSKAPQGNEQFF
cdr3_nt: TGTGCCAGTAGTAAGGCACCTCAGGGAAATGAGCAGTTCTTC

j_call: TRBJ2-2
clone_size: .
d_call: .
v_call: TRBV5-1
cdr3_aa: CASSLEQGNTGELFF
cdr3_nt: TGCGCCAGCAGCTTGGAACAGGGGAACACCGGGGAGCTGTTTTTT

j_call: TRBJ2-3
clone_size: .
d_call: .
v_call: TRBV2
cdr3_aa: CASSEGSSGTDTQYF
cdr3_nt: TGTGCCAGCAGTGAAGGGTCTAGCGGCACAGATACGCAGTATTTT

j_call: TRBJ1-1
clone_size: .
d_call: TRBD1
v_call: TRBV5-4
cdr3_aa: CASSFDRANLLF
cdr3_nt: TGTGCCAGCAGCTTCGACAGGGCTAACCTACTCTTT

j_call: TRBJ1-1
clone_size: .
d_call: .
v_call: TRBV7-9
cdr3_aa: CASSLEPVSVEAFF
cdr3_nt: TGTGCCAGCAGCTTGGAGCCGGTGAGTGTCGAGGCTTTCTTT

j_call: TRBJ2-1
clone_size: .
d_call: TRBD1
v_call: TRBV6-2/TRBV6-3
cdr3_aa: CASSLVQGAYNEQFF
cdr3_nt: TGTGCCAGCAGTTTGGTACAGGGGGCCTACAATGAGCAGTTCTTC

j_call: TRBJ2-2
clone_size: few
d_call: TRBD1
v_call: TRBV4-2
cdr3_aa: CASSHADRAGGTGELFF
cdr3_nt: TGTGCCAGCAGCCACGCCGACAGGGCGGGCGGCACCGGGGAGCTGTTTTTT

j_call: TRBJ2-3
clone_size: .
d_call: .
v_call: TRBV18
cdr3_aa: CASSPVSTDTQYF
cdr3_nt: TGTGCCAGCTCACCCGTAAGCACAGATACGCAGTATTTT

j_call: TRBJ1-4
clone_size: .
d_call: TRBD1
v_call: TRBV3-1/TRBV3-2
cdr3_aa: CASSQVGQPNEKLFF
cdr3_nt: TGTGCCAGCAGCCAAGTGGGACAGCCTAATGAAAAACTGTTTTTT

j_call: TRBJ2-1
clone_size: few
d_call: .
v_call: TRBV5-1
cdr3_aa: CASSLSGRFDEQFF
cdr3_nt: TGCGCCAGCAGCTTGTCAGGCCGTTTCGATGAGCAGTTCTTC

j_call: TRBJ1-6
clone_size: .
d_call: .
v_call: TRBV29-1
cdr3_aa: CSVAPDRSSPLHF
cdr3_nt: TGCAGCGTTGCCCCAGACAGGTCCTCACCCCTCCACTTT

j_call: TRBJ2-2
clone_size: .
d_call: .
v_call: TRBV27
cdr3_aa: CASSPGTLLSGELFF
cdr3_nt: TGTGCCAGCAGCCCTGGGACTCTCCTTAGCGGGGAGCTGTTTTTT

j_call: TRBJ2-1
clone_size: .
d_call: .
v_call: TRBV30
cdr3_aa: CAWSFLAREQFF
cdr3_nt: TGTGCCTGGAGTTTCCTAGCACGCGAGCAGTTCTTC

j_call: TRBJ2-2
clone_size: .
d_call: TRBD2
v_call: TRBV7-2
cdr3_aa: CASSFPGGARTGELFF
cdr3_nt: TGTGCCAGCAGCTTCCCGGGAGGGGCCAGGACCGGGGAGCTGTTTTTT

j_call: TRBJ1-1
clone_size: .
d_call: .
v_call: TRBV29-1
cdr3_aa: CSVEKREGKTEAFF
cdr3_nt: TGCAGCGTTGAAAAACGGGAGGGCAAGACTGAAGCTTTCTTT

j_call: TRBJ1-6
clone_size: few
d_call: TRBD1
v_call: TRBV27
cdr3_aa: CASRDDLARDRGSPLHF
cdr3_nt: TGTGCCAGCAGGGATGACCTCGCCCGGGACAGGGGTTCACCCCTCCACTTT

j_call: TRBJ2-7
clone_size: .
d_call: TRBD2
v_call: TRBV11-3
cdr3_aa: CASSLGGREEDEQYF
cdr3_nt: TGTGCCAGCAGCTTAGGGGGGAGGGAGGAAGACGAGCAGTACTTC

j_call: TRBJ1-1
clone_size: .
d_call: .
v_call: TRBV5-1
cdr3_aa: CASSQGDRTEAFF
cdr3_nt: TGCGCCAGCAGCCAGGGTGACCGGACTGAAGCTTTCTTT

j_call: TRBJ2-5
clone_size: once
d_call: .
v_call: TRBV6-1
cdr3_aa: CASSDPGTQYF
cdr3_nt: TGTGCCAGCAGTGACCCAGGGACCCAGTACTTC

j_call: TRBJ2-7
clone_size: once
d_call: TRBD2
v_call: TRBV5-4
cdr3_aa: CASSLMGGEYEQYF
cdr3_nt: TGTGCCAGCAGCTTGATGGGGGGGGAGTACGAGCAGTACTTC

j_call: TRBJ1-6
clone_size: .
d_call: .
v_call: TRBV9
cdr3_aa: CASSSSPGRLNSPLHF
cdr3_nt: TGTGCCAGCAGCTCGAGTCCAGGGAGGCTTAATTCACCCCTCCACTTT

j_call: TRBJ2-5
clone_size: few
d_call: TRBD1
v_call: TRBV28
cdr3_aa: CASSLFSGGETQYF
cdr3_nt: TGTGCCAGCAGTTTATTTTCAGGGGGAGAGACCCAGTACTTC

j_call: TRBJ1-2
clone_size: .
d_call: .
v_call: TRBV7-2
cdr3_aa: CASSSLGGPRYGYTF
cdr3_nt: TGTGCCAGCAGCTCCTTAGGAGGACCCCGATATGGCTACACCTTC